There are many counts of the clone carrying this T cell receptor (beta chain). Its target is not known. Researchers amplified the TCR beta CDR3 regions from RNA transcripts. The study used the HTBI primer set for a first-round RT-PCR of the TCR CDR3. TCRdb ran MiXCR on the multiplex PCR reads and lists one entry per CDR3 protein. The sample consists of around 440,000 distinct CDR3 sequences, approximately 14% of them appearing once. This sample is drawn from a study of T cells in Graves' hyperthyroidism and ophthalmopathy. Study results and caveats: A model of 13 V-J features distinguished ophthalmopathy from stable hyperthyroidism.

9.5 to 10 ml fresh peripheral blood yielded the PBMCs. The sequencing input was blood. The receptor was isolated from a woman younger than 35 with Graves' hyperthyroidism.

This CDR3 is CASSLDDGDASYGYTF. DNA for the CDR3: TGTGCCAGCAGCTTAGATGATGGAGATGCCTCCTATGGCTACACCTTC. This chain connects TRBV7-2 to TRBJ1-2; D remains ambiguous. Germline CDR1 and CDR2: SGHTA and FQGNSA. The CDR3 has 16 amino acids. The ends were cut back, 1 base at V and 4 bases at J, with 16 bases in the middle.